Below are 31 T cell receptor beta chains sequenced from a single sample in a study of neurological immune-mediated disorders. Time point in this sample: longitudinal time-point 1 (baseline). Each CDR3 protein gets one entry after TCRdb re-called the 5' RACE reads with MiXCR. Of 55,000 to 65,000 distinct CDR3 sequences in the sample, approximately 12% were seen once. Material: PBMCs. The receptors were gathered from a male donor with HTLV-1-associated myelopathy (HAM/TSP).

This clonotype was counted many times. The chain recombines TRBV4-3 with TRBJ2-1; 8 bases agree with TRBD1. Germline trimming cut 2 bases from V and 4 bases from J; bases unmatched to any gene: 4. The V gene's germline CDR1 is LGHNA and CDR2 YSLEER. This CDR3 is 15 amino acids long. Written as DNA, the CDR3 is TGCGCCAGCAGCCAACGACAGGGGTGGTACAATGAGCAGTTCTTC. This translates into CASSQRQGWYNEQFF.

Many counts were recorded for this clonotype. CDR3 coding DNA: TGCGCCAGCAGCCAGGAACCGGGTGGGGCCCGTAAGAGAACGTCCGGGTCAGGAGAGACCCAGTACTTC. Its translation: CASSQEPGGARKRTSGSGETQYF. The chain combines TRBV4-3 with TRBJ2-5, with D maybe TRBD1 (5 bases). CDR3 length equals 23 residues. Germline CDR1 reads LGHNA; CDR2 reads YSLEER. Trimming removed 3 bases at V and 4 bases at J, with 39 bases between.

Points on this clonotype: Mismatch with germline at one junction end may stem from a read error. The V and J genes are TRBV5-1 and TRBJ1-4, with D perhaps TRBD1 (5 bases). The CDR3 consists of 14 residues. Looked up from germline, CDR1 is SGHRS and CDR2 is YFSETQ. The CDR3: CANSPGPSPRKPFF. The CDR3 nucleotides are TGCGCCAACAGCCCGGGACCATCCCCTCGGAAACCGTTTTTT.

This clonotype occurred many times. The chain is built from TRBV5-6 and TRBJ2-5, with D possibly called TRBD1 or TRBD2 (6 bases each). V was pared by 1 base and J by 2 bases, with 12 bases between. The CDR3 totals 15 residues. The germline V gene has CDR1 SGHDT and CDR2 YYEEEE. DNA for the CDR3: TGTGCCAGCAGCTTGCCGGGGGCCTTGCAAGAGACCCAGTACTTC. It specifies CASSLPGALQETQYF.

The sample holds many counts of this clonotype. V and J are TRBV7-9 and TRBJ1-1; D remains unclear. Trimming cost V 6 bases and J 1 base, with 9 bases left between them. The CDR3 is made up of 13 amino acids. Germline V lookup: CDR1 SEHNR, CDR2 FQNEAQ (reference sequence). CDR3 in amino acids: CASSSQQNTEAFF. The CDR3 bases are TGTGCCAGCAGTTCTCAGCAGAACACTGAAGCTTTCTTT.

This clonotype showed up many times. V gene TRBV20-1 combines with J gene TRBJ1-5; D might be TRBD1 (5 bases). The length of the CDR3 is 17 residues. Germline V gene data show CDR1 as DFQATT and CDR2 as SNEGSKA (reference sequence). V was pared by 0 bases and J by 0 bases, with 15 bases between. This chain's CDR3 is CSARDPGTDYSNQPQHF. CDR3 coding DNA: TGCAGTGCTAGAGATCCCGGGACGGATTATAGCAATCAGCCCCAGCATTTT.

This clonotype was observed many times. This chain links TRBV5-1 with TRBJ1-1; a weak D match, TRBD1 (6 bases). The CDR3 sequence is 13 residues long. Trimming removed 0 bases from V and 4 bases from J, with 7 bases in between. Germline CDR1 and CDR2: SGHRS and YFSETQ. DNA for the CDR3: TGCGCCAGCAGCTTGGTACAGGGCACTGAAGCTTTCTTT. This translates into CASSLVQGTEAFF.

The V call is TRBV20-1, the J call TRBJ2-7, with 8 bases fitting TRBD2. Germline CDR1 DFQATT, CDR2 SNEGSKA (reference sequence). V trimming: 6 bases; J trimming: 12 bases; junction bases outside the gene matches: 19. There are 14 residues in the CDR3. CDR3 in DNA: TGCAGTGCCAGATCGGGACTAGAAGAACTAGGCCCGTACTTC. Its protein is CSARSGLEELGPYF.

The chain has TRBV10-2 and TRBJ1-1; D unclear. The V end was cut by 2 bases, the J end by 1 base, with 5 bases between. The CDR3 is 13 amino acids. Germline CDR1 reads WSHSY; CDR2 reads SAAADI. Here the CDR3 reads CASSEIRNTEAFF. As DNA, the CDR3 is TGCGCCAGCAGTGAGATTAGGAACACTGAAGCTTTCTTT.

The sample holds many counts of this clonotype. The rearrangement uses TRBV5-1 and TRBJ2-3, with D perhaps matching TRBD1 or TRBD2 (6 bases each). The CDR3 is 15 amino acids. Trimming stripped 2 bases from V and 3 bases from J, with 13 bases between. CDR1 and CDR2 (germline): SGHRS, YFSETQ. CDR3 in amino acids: CASSFNGGGTDTQYF. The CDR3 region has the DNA TGCGCCAGCAGCTTCAACGGGGGCGGAACAGATACGCAGTATTTT.

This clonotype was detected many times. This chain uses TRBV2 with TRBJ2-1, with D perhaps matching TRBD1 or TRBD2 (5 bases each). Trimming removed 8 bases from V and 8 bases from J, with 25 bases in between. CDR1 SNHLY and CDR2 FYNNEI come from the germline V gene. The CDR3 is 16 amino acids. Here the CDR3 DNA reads TGTGCCAGCTTGGTGGTTACGTGGGACGCCCAGGATGAGCAGTTCTTC. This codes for CASLVVTWDAQDEQFF.

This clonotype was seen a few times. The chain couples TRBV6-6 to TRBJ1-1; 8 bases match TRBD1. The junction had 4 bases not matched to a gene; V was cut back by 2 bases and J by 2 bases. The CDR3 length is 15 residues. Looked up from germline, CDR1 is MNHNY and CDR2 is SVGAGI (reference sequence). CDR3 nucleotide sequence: TGTGCCAGCAGTTACCTGGGACAGGTCAACACTGAAGCTTTCTTT. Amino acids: CASSYLGQVNTEAFF.

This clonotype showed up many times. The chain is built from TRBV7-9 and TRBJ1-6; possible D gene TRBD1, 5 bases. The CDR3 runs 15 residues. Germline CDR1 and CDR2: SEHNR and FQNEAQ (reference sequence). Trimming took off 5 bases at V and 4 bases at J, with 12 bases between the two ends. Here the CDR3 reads CASSLTRQYNSPLHF. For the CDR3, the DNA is TGTGCCAGCAGCCTGACGAGACAGTATAATTCACCCCTCCACTTT.

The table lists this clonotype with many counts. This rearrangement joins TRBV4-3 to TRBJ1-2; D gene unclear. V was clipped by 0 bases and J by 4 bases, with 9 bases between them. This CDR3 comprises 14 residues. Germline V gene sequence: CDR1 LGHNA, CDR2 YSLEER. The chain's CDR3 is CASSQDGGSYGYTF. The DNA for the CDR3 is TGCGCCAGCAGCCAAGATGGCGGGTCCTATGGCTACACCTTC.

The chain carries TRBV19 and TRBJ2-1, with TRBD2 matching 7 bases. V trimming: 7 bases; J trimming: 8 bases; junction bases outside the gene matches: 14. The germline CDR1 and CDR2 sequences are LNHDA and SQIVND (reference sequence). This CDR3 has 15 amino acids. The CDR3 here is CASNGGRVSRYEQFF. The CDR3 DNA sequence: TGTGCCAGTAACGGGGGGAGAGTTTCCCGATATGAGCAGTTCTTC.

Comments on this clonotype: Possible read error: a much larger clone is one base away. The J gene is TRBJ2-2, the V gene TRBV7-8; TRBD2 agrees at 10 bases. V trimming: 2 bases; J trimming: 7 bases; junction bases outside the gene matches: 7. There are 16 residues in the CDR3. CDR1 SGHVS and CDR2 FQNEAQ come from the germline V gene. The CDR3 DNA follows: TGTGCCAGCAGCTTACGCACTAGCGGGGCCATCGGGGAGCTGTTTTTT. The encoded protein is CASSLRTSGAIGELFF.

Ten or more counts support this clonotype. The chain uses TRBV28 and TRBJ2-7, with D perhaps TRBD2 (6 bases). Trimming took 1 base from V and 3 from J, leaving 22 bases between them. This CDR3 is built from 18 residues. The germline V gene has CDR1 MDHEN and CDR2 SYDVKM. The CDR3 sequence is CASSLFAGTTRHLYEQYF. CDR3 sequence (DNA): TGTGCCAGCAGTTTATTTGCGGGGACCACCCGCCACCTCTACGAGCAGTACTTC.

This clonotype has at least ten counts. The CDR3 here is CASSLGTGYNEQFF. CDR3 DNA: TGTGCCAGCAGCTTAGGAACGGGCTACAATGAGCAGTTCTTC. This chain joins TRBV7-6 and TRBJ2-1; D uncertain. V was clipped by 1 base and J by 3 bases, with 7 bases between them. The CDR3 totals 14 residues. Per germline, CDR1 SGHVS and CDR2 FNYEAQ.

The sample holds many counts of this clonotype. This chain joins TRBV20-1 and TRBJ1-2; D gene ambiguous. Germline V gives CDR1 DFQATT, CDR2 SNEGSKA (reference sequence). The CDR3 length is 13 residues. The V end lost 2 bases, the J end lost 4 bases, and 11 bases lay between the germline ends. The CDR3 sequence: CSARPTDSYGYTF. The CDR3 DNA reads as TGCAGTGCTAGACCCACTGACTCCTATGGCTACACCTTC.

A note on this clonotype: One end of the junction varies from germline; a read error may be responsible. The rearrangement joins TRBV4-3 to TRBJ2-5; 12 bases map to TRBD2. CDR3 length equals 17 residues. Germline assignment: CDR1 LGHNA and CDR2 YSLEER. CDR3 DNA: TGCGCCAGCAGCCAAGGTCGGACTAGCGGGATAAAAGAGACCCAATACTTC. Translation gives CASSQGRTSGIKETQYF.

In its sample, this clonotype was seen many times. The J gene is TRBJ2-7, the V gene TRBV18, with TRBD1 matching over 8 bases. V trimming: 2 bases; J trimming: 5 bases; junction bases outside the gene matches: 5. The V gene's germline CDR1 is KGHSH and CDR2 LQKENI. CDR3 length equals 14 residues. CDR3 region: CASSPSQGANEQYF. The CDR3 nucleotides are TGTGCCAGCTCACCAAGTCAGGGGGCGAACGAGCAGTACTTC.

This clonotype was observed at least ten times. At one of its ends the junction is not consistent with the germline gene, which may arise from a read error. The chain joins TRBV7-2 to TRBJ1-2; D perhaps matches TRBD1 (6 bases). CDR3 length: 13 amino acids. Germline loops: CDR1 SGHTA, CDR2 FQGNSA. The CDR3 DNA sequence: TGTGCCAGCAGCTTAAGACAGGACTATAGCTACACCTTC. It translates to CASSLRQDYSYTF.

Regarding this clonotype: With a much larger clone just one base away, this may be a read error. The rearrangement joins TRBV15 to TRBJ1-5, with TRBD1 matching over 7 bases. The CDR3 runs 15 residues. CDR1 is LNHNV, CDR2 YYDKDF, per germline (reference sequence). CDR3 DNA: TGTGCCACCAGCAGAGATCGACAGGGATATCAGCCCCGGCATTTT. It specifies CATSRDRQGYQPRHF.

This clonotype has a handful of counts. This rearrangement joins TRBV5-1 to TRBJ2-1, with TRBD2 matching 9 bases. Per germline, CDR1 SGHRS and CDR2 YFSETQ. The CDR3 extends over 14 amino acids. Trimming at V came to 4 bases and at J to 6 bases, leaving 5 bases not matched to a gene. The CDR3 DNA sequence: TGCGCCAGCAGCCTACGGACTAGCGCCAATGAGCAGTTCTTC. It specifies CASSLRTSANEQFF.

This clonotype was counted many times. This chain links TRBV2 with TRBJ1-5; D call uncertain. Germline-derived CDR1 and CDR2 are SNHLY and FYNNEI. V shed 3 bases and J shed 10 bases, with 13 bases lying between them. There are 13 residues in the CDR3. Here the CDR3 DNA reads TGTGCCAGCAGTGAGGCCCCCGGGATACCCCAGCATTTT. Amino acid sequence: CASSEAPGIPQHF.

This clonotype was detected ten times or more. CDR3 residues: CASSLGTGHTGELFF. The CDR3 nucleotides read TGTGCCAGCAGCTTAGGGACAGGGCACACCGGGGAGCTGTTTTTT. The chain joins TRBV11-3 to TRBJ2-2, with TRBD1 matching over 8 bases. Trimming at V came to 1 base and at J to 3 bases, leaving 1 base not matched to a gene. CDR3 size: 15 residues. Germline V CDR1 and CDR2: SGHNT, YENEEA. The full variable domain, rest sourced from reference TRBV11-3 and TRBJ2-2, is EAGVVQSPRYKIIEKKQPVAFWCNPISGHNTLYWYLQNLGQGPELLIRYENEEAVDDSQLPKDRFSAERLKGVDSTLKIQPAELGDSAVYLCASSLGTGHTGELFFGEGSRLTVL.

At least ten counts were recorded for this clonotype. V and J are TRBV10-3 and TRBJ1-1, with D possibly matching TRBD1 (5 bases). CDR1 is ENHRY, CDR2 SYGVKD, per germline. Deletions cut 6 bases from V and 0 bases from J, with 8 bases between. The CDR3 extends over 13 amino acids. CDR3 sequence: CAIRRDLNTEAFF. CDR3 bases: TGTGCCATCAGGAGGGACTTGAACACTGAAGCTTTCTTT.

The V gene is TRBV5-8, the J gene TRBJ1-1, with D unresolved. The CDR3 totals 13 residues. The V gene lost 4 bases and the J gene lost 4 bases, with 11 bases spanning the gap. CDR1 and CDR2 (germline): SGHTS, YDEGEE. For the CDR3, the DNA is TGTGCCAGCAGCGTTGGAGTATCCACTGAAGCTTTCTTT. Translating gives CASSVGVSTEAFF.

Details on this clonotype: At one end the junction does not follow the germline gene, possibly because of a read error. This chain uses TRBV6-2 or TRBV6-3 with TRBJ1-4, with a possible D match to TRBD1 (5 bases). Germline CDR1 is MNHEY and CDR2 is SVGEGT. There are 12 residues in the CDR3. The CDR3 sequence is CASSYSGQGLRF. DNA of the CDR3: TGTGCCAGCAGTTACTCTGGACAAGGCTTACGGTTT.

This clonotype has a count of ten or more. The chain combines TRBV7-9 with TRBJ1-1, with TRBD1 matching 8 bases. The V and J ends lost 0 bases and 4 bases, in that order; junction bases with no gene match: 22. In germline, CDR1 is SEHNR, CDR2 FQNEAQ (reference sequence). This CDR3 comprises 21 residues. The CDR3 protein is CASSLAVAGGTGSYRGTEAFF. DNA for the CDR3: TGTGCCAGCAGCTTAGCCGTGGCGGGGGGGACAGGCTCTTATCGGGGCACTGAAGCTTTCTTT.

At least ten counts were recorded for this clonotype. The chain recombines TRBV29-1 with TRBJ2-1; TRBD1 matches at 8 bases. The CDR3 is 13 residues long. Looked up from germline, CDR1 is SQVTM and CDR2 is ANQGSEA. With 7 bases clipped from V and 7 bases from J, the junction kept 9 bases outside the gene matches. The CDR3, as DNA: TGCAGCGCAAGAAAGACAGGGGTAAATGAGCAGTTCTTC. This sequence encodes CSARKTGVNEQFF.